This TCR beta chain was profiled in a study of blood T cell repertoires in COVID-19. Whole-study context: Acute-phase and convalescent COVID-19 samples originated in the United States, Italy and Spain. From T cells, B-cell-depleted T cells, or PBMCs came the material, which was cDNA or gDNA.

Original data processing: Estimates of nucleated cell counts were drawn from the amplification of reference gene primers. The assay was immunoSEQ multiplex PCR, and TCRdb's table has in-frame clones only and misses some. V, J and clone size are those of that table, while D and trimming were read from the DNA. This sample has around 31,000 clones, with about 90% found just once. This clonotype originated in a woman between 40 and 50 years old with active or convalescent COVID-19. The sequenced material came from peripheral blood.

The CDR3 sequence is CASTTNRGGTEAFF. Written as DNA, the CDR3 is TGTGCCAGCACCACTAACAGGGGAGGCACTGAAGCTTTCTTT. This chain uses TRBV11-1 with TRBJ1-1, with 7 bases identical to TRBD1. Looked up from germline, CDR1 is SGHAT and CDR2 is FQDESV (reference sequence). The length of the CDR3 is 14 residues. V lost 7 bases, J lost 4 bases, and 9 bases stayed unmatched.